The present T cell receptor (beta chain) was sequenced within a study of glioma-infiltrating T cells. Overall study: WHO grade II oligodendrogliomas or astrocytomas, plus non-recurrent WHO grade IV glioblastomas, were sampled. Dexamethasone exposure before glioma surgery was limited to six or fewer days.

Study-level points and caveats: Above-expected tissue-blood divergence occurred in all gliomas, most in low-grade ones.

Germline trimming cut 9 bases from V and 11 bases from J; bases unmatched to any gene: 12. CDR1 is LNHDA and CDR2 is SQIVND in the germline V gene (reference sequence). The CDR3 is 12 residues long. This clonotype was picked up a small number of times. Its matching antigen is unknown. Amplification of TCR alpha and beta CDR3 regions from RNA used iRepertoire nested multiplex PCR. Tissue mRNA or PBMC total RNA, roughly 85-450 ng, went into one-step reverse transcription and amplification. TCRdb redid the calling of the multiplex PCR reads with MiXCR, one entry per CDR3 protein. The table shows 300,000 to 450,000 distinct CDR3 sequences, with roughly two fifths occurring only once.

The source is a human donor with low-grade glioma or glioblastoma, undergoing nonglioma brain surgery, or in good health (not recorded which). Sequencing input: glioma tissue, nonneoplastic brain tissue, or PBMCs (not recorded which). The rearrangement joins TRBV19 to TRBJ1-1; TRBD1 matches at 7 bases. The CDR3 DNA reads as TGTGCCAGCCTCCGACAGGGCCTTCCGGCTTTCTTT. This encodes CASLRQGLPAFF.